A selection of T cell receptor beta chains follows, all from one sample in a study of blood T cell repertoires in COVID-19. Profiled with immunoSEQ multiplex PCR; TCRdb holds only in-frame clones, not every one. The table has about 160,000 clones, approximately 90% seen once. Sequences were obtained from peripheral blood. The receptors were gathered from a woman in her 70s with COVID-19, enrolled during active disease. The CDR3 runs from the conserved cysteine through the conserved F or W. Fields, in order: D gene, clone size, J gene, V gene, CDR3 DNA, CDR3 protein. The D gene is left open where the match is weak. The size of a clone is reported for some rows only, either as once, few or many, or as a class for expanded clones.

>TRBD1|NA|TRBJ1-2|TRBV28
TGTGCCAGCAGCCCCCGGACAGGGGGCGCCTATGGCTACACCTTC
CASSPRTGGAYGYTF
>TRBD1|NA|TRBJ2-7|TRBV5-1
TGCGCCAGCAGCTTGGAGGGACAGGGTTTATTCTACGAGCAGTACTTC
CASSLEGQGLFYEQYF
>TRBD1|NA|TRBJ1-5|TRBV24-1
TGTGCCACCAGTGATTCGGGACAGCGAGGCAATCAGCCCCAGCATTTT
CATSDSGQRGNQPQHF
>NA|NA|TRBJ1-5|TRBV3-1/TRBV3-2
TGTGCCAGCAGCCATTTTAGCGGTGGAGGGCCCCAGCATTTT
CASSHFSGGGPQHF
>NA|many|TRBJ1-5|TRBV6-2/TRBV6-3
TGTGCCAGCAGTACTGGGGAGGTTCAGCCCCAGCATTTT
CASSTGEVQPQHF
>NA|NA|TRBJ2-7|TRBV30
TGTGCCTGGACCGCGGGGGCTAGCGGTAACAACGAGCAGTACTTC
CAWTAGASGNNEQYF
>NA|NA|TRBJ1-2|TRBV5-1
TGCGCCAGCAGCTTAGACAGGTTGTCCCTACGAGGCTACACCTTC
CASSLDRLSLRGYTF
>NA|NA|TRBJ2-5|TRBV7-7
TGTGCTAGCAGCTTAGAGGGAGGACACGGGGAGACCCAGTACTTC
CASSLEGGHGETQYF
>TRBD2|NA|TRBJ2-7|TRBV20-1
TGCAGTGCTAGTCCAGCGGGGGGTCGCGAGCAGTACTTC
CSASPAGGREQYF
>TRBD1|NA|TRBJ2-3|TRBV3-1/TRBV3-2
TGTGCCAGCAGCCAAGATCTCGGGACAGCCACAGATACGCAGTATTTT
CASSQDLGTATDTQYF
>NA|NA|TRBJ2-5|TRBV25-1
TGTGCCAGCAGTCCCAGGGCGAGAGAGACCCAGTACTTC
CASSPRARETQYF
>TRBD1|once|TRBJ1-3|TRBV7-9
TGTGCCAGCAGCCAAGGACAGGGGTACGGAAACACCATATATTTT
CASSQGQGYGNTIYF
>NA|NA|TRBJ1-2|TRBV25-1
TGTGCCAGCAGTGATTCCTCTCCCCCCTATGGCTACACCTTC
CASSDSSPPYGYTF
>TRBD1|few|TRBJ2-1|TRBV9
TGTGCCAGCAGCGTAGAGGGACAGGCCACTGAGCAGTTCTTC
CASSVEGQATEQFF
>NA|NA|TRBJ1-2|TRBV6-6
TGTGCCAGCAGTTCCGGGACACCTACTAACTATGGCTACACCTTC
CASSSGTPTNYGYTF
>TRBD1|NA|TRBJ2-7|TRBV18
TGTGCCAGCTCATTAACCTCCGGGACAGCCTACGAGCAGTACTTC
CASSLTSGTAYEQYF
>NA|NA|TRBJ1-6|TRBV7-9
TGTGCCAGCTCGTTAACAGTAAATAATTCACCCCTCCACTTT
CASSLTVNNSPLHF
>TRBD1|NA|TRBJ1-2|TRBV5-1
TGCGCCAGCAGCTTGAGGGGTTCCCCGACAGGGACTGCGTCTGGCTACACCTTC
CASSLRGSPTGTASGYTF
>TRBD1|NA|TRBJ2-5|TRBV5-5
TGTGCCAGCAGCTCAACCCCTAGACAGGGGGAAGAGACCCAGTACTTC
CASSSTPRQGEETQYF
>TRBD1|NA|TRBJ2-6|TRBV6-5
TGTGCCAGCAGCACAGGGGCTGGGGCCAACGTCCTGACTTTC
CASSTGAGANVLTF
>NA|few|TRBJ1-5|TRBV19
TGTGCCAGTAGAGCCCTAGGAGGGACGAATCAGCCCCAGCATTTT
CASRALGGTNQPQHF
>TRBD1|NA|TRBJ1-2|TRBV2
TGTGCCAGCAGTGGGGGTTGGGGGACAGGGCCCGGCTACACCTTC
CASSGGWGTGPGYTF
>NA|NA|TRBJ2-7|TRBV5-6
TGTGCCAGCAGCGTTACGCGGGGAGACTCCTACGAGCAGTACTTC
CASSVTRGDSYEQYF
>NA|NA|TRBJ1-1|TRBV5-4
TGTGCCAGCAGCTTGGTCCCAGAGAACACTGAAGCTTTCTTT
CASSLVPENTEAFF
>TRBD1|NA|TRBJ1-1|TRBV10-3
TGTGCCATCAAGCCAGGGGGGAACACTGAAGCTTTCTTT
CAIKPGGNTEAFF
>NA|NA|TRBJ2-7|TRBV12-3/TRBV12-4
TGTGCCAGCAGTTTTACCCCGGCCTACGAGCAGTACTTC
CASSFTPAYEQYF
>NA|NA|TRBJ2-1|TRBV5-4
TGTGCCAGCAGCTTGGCCGGGGGGCGGGGGACCTACAATGAGCAGTTCTTC
CASSLAGGRGTYNEQFF
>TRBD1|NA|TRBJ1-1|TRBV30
TGTGCCTGGAGTCCGGGACAGGGCCGAGCTTTCTTT
CAWSPGQGRAFF
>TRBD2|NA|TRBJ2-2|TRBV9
TGTGCCAGTCAGCGGACTAGCGCCGGGGAGCTGTTTTTT
CASQRTSAGELFF
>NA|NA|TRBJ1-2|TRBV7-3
TGTGCCAGCAGCCCAGCACCAAACAGGGAATTCACCTTC
CASSPAPNREFTF
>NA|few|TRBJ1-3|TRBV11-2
TGTGCCAGCAGCTTAGGTCTAGGGGCAGGAAACACCATATATTTT
CASSLGLGAGNTIYF
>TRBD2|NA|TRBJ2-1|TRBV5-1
TGCGCCAGCAGCCGACTAGCGGGGGTAAAGAATGAGCAGTTCTTC
CASSRLAGVKNEQFF
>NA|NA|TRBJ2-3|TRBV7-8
TGTGCCAGCAGCTTAGTCGGGCGGGGGCCCGCAGATACGCAGTATTTT
CASSLVGRGPADTQYF
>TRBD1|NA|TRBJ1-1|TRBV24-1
TGTGCCACCAGTGCCGGGACAGGGGGAAACACTGAAGCTTTCTTT
CATSAGTGGNTEAFF
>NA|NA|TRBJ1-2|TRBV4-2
TGTGCCAGCTCTAATCAGGGTAACTATGGCTACACCTTC
CASSNQGNYGYTF
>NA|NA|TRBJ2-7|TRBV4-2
TGTGCCAGCAGCCAAGATCTCCGCTACGAGCAGTACTTC
CASSQDLRYEQYF
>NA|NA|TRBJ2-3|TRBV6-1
TGTGCCAGCAGTGAGGGAAGCGGGAGCACAGATACGCAGTATTTT
CASSEGSGSTDTQYF
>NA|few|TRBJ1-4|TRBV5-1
TGCGCCAGCAGTCCAGGGGCCGGAAATGAAAAACTGTTTTTT
CASSPGAGNEKLFF
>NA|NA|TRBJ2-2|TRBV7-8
TGTGCCAGCAGCCCTAGAGGGCACGCGAACACCGGGGAGCTGTTTTTT
CASSPRGHANTGELFF
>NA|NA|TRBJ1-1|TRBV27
TGTGCCAGCAGTTTAAACAGGGTGGGGACTGAAGCTTTCTTT
CASSLNRVGTEAFF